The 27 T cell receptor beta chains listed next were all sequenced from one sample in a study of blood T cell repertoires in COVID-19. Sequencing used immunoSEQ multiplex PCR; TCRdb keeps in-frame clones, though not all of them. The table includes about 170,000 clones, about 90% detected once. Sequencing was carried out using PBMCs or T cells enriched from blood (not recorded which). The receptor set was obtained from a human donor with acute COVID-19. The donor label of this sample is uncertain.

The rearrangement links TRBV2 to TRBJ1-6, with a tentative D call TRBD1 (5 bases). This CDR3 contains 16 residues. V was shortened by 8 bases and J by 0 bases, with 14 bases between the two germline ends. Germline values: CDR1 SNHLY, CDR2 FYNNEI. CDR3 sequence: CASQGGSSSYNSPLHF. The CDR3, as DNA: TGTGCCAGCCAGGGCGGGAGTAGCTCCTATAATTCACCCCTCCACTTT.

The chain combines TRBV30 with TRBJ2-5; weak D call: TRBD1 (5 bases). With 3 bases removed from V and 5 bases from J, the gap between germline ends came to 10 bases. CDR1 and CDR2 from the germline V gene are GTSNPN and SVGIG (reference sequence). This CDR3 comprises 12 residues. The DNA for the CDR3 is TGTGCCTGGAGGGGGCGCGAGGAGACCCAGTACTTC. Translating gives CAWRGREETQYF.

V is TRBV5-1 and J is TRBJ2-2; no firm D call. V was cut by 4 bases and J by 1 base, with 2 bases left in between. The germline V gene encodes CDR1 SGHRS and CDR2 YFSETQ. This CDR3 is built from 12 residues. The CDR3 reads CASSQNTGELFF. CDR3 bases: TGCGCCAGCAGCCAGAACACCGGGGAGCTGTTTTTT. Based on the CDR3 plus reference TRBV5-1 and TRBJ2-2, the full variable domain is KAGVTQTPRYLIKTRGQQVTLSCSPISGHRSVSWYQQTPGQGLQFLFEYFSETQRNKGNFPGRFSGRQFSNSRSEMNVSTLELGDSALYLCASSQNTGELFFGEGSRLTVL.

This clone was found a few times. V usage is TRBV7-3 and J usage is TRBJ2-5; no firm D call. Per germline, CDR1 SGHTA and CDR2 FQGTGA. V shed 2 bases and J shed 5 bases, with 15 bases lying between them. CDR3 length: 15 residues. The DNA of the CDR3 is TGTGCCAGCAGCTTATCCCCTCTAGGAAGGGAGACCCAGTACTTC. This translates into CASSLSPLGRETQYF.

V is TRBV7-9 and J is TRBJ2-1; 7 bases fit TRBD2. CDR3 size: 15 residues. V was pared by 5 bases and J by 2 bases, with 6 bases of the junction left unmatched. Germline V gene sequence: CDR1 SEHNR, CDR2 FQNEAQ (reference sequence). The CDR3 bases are TGTGCCAGCAGCCCCAGCGGGGACGCCTACAATGAGCAGTTCTTC. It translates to CASSPSGDAYNEQFF.

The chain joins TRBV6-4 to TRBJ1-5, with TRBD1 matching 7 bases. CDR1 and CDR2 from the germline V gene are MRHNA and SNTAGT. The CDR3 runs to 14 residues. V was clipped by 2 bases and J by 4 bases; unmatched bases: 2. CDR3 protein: CASSDPGQNQPQHF. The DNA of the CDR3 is TGTGCCAGCAGTGACCCGGGACAGAATCAGCCCCAGCATTTT.

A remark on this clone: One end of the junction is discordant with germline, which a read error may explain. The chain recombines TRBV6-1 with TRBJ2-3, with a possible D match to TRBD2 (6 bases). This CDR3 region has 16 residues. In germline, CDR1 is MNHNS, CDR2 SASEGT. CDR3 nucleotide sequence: TGTGCCAGCAGCGAAGGGTTAGACGGGGGTACAGATACGCAGTATTTT. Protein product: CASSEGLDGGTDTQYF.

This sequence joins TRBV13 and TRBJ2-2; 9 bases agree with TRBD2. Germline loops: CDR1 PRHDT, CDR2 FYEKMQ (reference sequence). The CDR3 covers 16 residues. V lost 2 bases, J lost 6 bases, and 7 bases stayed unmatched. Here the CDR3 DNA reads TGTGCCAGCAGCTTATATCCTAGCGGGAAAGCCGGGGAGCTGTTTTTT. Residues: CASSLYPSGKAGELFF.

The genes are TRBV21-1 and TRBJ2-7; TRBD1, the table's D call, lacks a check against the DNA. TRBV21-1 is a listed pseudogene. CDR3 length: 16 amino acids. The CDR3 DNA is TGTGCCAGCAGCTACCGGGACAGGGGTTCCTCCTACGAGCAGTACTTC. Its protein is CASSYRDRGSSYEQYF.

CDR3 nucleotide sequence: TGTGCCAGCAGCCGTAGTCGGGAGGGAAGGAATGAGCAGTTCTTC. It translates to CASSRSREGRNEQFF. The chain has TRBV11-2 and TRBJ2-1; 8 bases are a match to TRBD2. In germline, CDR1 is SGHAT, CDR2 FQNNGV. The CDR3 has 15 amino acids. The J segment lost 7 bases and the V segment lost 5 bases, leaving 10 bases of the junction unmatched.

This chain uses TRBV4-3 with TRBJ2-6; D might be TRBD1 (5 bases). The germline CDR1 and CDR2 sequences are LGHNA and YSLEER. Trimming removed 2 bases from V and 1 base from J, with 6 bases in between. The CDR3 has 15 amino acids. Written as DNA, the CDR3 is TGCGCCAGCAGCCAACAGGGATCTGGGGCCAACGTCCTGACTTTC. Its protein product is CASSQQGSGANVLTF.

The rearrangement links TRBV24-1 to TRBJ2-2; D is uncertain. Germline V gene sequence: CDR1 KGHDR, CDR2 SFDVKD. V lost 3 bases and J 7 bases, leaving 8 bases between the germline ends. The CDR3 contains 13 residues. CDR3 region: CATSDPPSGELFF. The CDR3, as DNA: TGTGCCACCAGTGATCCCCCGAGCGGGGAGCTGTTTTTT.

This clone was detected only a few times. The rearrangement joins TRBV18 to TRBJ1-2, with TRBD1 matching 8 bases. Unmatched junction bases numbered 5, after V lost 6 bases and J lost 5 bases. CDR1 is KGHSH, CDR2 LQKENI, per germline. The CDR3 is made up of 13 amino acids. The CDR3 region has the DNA TGTGCCAGCTCCCAGGACAGGGAGTATGGCTACACCTTC. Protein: CASSQDREYGYTF.

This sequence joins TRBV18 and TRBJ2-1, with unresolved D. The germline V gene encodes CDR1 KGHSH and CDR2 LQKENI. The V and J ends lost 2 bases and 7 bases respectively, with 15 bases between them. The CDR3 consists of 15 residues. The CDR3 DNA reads TGTGCCAGCTCACCATCGGGTAATCCATCGAATGAGCAGTTCTTC. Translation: CASSPSGNPSNEQFF.

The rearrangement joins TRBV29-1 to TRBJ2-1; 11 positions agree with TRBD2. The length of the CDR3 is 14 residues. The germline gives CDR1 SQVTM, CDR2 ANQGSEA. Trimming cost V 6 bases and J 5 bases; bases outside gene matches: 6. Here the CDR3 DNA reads TGCAGCGTCGCCGGACTAGCGGGCAACAATGAGCAGTTCTTC. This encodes CSVAGLAGNNEQFF.

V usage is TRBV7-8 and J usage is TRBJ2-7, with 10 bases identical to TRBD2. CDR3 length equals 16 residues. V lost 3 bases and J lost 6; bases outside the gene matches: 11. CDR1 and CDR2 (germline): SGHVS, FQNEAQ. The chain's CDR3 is CASSFHSSGGPGEQYF. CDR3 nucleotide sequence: TGTGCCAGCAGCTTCCACAGTAGCGGGGGGCCTGGCGAGCAGTACTTC.

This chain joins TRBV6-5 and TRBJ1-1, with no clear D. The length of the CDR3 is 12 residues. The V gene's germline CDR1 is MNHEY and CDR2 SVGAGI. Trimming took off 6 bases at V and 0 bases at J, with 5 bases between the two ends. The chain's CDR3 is CASREMNTEAFF. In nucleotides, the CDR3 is TGTGCCAGCAGGGAGATGAACACTGAAGCTTTCTTT.

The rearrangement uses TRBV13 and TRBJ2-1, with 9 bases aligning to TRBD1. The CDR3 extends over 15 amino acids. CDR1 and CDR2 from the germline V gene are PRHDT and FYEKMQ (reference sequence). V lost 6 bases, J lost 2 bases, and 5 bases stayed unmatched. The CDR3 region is CASRVRTGAYNEQFF. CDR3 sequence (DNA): TGTGCCAGCAGGGTAAGGACAGGGGCCTACAATGAGCAGTTCTTC.

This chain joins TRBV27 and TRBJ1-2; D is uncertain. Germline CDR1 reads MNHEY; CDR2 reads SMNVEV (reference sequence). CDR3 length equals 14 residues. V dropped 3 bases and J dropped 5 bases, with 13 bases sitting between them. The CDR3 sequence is CASSFGRTGYGYTF. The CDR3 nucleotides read TGTGCCAGCAGTTTTGGTAGAACGGGTTATGGCTACACCTTC.

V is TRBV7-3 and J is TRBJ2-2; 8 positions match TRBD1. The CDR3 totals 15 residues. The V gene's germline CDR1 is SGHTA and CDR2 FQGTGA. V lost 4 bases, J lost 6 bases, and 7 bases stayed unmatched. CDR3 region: CASSSGQGTAGELFF. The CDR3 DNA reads TGTGCCAGCAGCTCCGGACAGGGTACGGCCGGGGAGCTGTTTTTT.

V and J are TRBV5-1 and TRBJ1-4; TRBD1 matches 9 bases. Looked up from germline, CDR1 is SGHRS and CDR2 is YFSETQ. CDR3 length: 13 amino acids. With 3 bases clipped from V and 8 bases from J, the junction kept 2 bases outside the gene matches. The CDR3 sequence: CASSSGQGEKLFF. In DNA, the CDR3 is TGCGCCAGCAGCTCCGGACAGGGGGAAAAACTGTTTTTT.

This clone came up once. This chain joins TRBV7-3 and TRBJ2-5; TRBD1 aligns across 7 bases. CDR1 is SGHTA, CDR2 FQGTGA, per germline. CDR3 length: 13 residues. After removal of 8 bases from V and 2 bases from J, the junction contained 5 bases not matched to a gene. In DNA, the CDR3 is TGTGCCAGCTTAGGGGGACAGCAAGAGACCCAGTACTTC. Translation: CASLGGQQETQYF.

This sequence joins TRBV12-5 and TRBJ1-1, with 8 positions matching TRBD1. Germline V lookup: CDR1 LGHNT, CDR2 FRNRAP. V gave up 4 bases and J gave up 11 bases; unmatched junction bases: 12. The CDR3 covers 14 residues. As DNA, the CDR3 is TGTGCTAGTGGTTCCGGACAGGGAATACTCGGCGCTTTCTTT. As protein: CASGSGQGILGAFF.

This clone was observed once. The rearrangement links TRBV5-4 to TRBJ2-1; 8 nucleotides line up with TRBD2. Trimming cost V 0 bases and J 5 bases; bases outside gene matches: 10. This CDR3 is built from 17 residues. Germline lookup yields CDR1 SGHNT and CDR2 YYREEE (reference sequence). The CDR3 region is CASSLALGSGEDNEQFF. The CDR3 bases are TGTGCCAGCAGCTTGGCCCTAGGTAGCGGGGAGGACAATGAGCAGTTCTTC.

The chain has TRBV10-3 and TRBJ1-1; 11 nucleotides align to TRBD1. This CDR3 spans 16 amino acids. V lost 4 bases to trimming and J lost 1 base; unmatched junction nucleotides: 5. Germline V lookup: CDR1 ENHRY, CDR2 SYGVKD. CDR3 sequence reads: CAISAWTGGANTEAFF. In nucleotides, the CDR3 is TGTGCCATCAGTGCCTGGACAGGGGGCGCGAACACTGAAGCTTTCTTT.

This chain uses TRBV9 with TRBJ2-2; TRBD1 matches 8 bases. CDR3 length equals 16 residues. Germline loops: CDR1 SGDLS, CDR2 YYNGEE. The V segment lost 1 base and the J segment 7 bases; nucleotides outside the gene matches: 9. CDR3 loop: CASSVQGAPRGGELFF. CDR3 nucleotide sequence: TGTGCCAGCAGCGTACAGGGGGCCCCAAGGGGCGGGGAGCTGTTTTTT.

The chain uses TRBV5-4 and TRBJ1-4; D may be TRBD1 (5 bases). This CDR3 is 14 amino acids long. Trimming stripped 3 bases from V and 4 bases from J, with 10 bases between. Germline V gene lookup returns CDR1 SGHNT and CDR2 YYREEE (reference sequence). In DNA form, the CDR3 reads TGTGCCAGCAGCTCAGGGCGGAGTAATGAAAAACTGTTTTTT. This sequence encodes CASSSGRSNEKLFF.